Listed below are T cell receptor beta chains from one sample, sequenced in a study of regulatory T cells in long-lasting Graves disease. A single record per CDR3 protein comes from TCRdb applying MiXCR to the multiplex PCR reads. The table has roughly 400,000 distinct CDR3 sequences, around 20% seen once. Source: peripheral blood mononuclear cells (PBMCs), taken when the disease was refractory, from a patient treated with antithyroid drugs. These receptors were obtained from a female donor with Graves disease. CDR3s include the opening cysteine and the closing phenylalanine or tryptophan. Fields, in order: J gene, clone size, D gene, V gene, CDR3 DNA, CDR3 protein. A D gene is named only where the DNA matches it firmly. Size values are once, few and many counts, or a class for expanded clones, and some rows have none.

J gene: TRBJ2-3
clone size: -
D gene: -
V gene: TRBV7-9
CDR3 DNA: TGTGCCAGCAGCTTAGCCGCGGTACAAGGAGATACGCAGTATTTT
CDR3 protein: CASSLAAVQGDTQYF

J gene: TRBJ1-5
clone size: many
D gene: -
V gene: TRBV10-3
CDR3 DNA: TGTGCCATCAGCCCCGACACGGGGGGTTCTAATCAGCCCCAGCATTTT
CDR3 protein: CAISPDTGGSNQPQHF

J gene: TRBJ2-7
clone size: -
D gene: TRBD2
V gene: TRBV20-1
CDR3 DNA: TGCAGTGCTATTAGCGGGAGCCCCCCCTACGAGCAGTACTTC
CDR3 protein: CSAISGSPPYEQYF

J gene: TRBJ1-2
clone size: many
D gene: -
V gene: TRBV5-5
CDR3 DNA: TGTGCCAGCAGCTTCGGCAGTTACGGCTACACCTTC
CDR3 protein: CASSFGSYGYTF

J gene: TRBJ2-3
clone size: -
D gene: TRBD2
V gene: TRBV28
CDR3 DNA: TGTGCCAGCAGTTTAGGGAGCGGGAGTGGGACAGATACGCAGTATTTT
CDR3 protein: CASSLGSGSGTDTQYF

J gene: TRBJ2-1
clone size: -
D gene: -
V gene: TRBV29-1
CDR3 DNA: TGCAGCGTTGAATTCAAAAACTACAATGAGCAGTTCTTC
CDR3 protein: CSVEFKNYNEQFF

J gene: TRBJ1-2
clone size: few
D gene: TRBD1
V gene: TRBV7-9
CDR3 DNA: TGTGCCAGCAGCGGAACTCAGGACAGGGGGATCGATGGCTACACCTTC
CDR3 protein: CASSGTQDRGIDGYTF

J gene: TRBJ2-3
clone size: -
D gene: TRBD1
V gene: TRBV6-1
CDR3 DNA: TGTGCCAGCAGGAAGAGGACAGGGGGAGATACGCAGTATTTT
CDR3 protein: CASRKRTGGDTQYF

J gene: TRBJ2-2
clone size: -
D gene: TRBD2
V gene: TRBV6-1
CDR3 DNA: TGTGCCAGCAGTGAAGATCTAGCGGCCGGGGAGCTGTTTTTT
CDR3 protein: CASSEDLAAGELFF

J gene: TRBJ2-7
clone size: many
D gene: -
V gene: TRBV7-9
CDR3 DNA: TGTGCCAGCACCCCCGACGGAGGGACCTACGAGCAGTACTTC
CDR3 protein: CASTPDGGTYEQYF

J gene: TRBJ2-7
clone size: many
D gene: TRBD2
V gene: TRBV20-1
CDR3 DNA: TGCAGTGCTAGCCCCGGGGGGGCGGGCTACGAGCAGTACTTC
CDR3 protein: CSASPGGAGYEQYF

J gene: TRBJ2-7
clone size: many
D gene: -
V gene: TRBV28
CDR3 DNA: TGTGCCAGCAGTGCCCTTGGGACTGATACCTACGAGCAGTACTTC
CDR3 protein: CASSALGTDTYEQYF

J gene: TRBJ1-5
clone size: -
D gene: -
V gene: TRBV6-9
CDR3 DNA: TGTGCCAGCAGTTACACTTGGGGGGGAGAGCCCCAGCATTTT
CDR3 protein: CASSYTWGGEPQHF

J gene: TRBJ2-7
clone size: -
D gene: TRBD1
V gene: TRBV6-2/TRBV6-3
CDR3 DNA: TGTGCCAGCAGTTACTTCGCCGGGACAGGGGGCGGCGAGCAGTACTTC
CDR3 protein: CASSYFAGTGGGEQYF

J gene: TRBJ2-5
clone size: few
D gene: TRBD2
V gene: TRBV29-1
CDR3 DNA: TGCAGCGCATGGGCCGGGGGGGGGCGAATCTTGAAGACCCAGTACTTC
CDR3 protein: CSAWAGGGRILKTQYF

J gene: TRBJ1-1
clone size: -
D gene: TRBD1
V gene: TRBV9
CDR3 DNA: TGTGCCAGCAGCCCCTCTCGACAGGGTTGGACTGAAGCTTTCTTT
CDR3 protein: CASSPSRQGWTEAFF